The clone carrying this T cell receptor (beta chain) was seen a handful of times. TCR beta CDR3 sequences were amplified from RNA transcripts. HTBI primers drove first-round RT-PCR of the TCR CDR3. In TCRdb, the multiplex PCR reads were re-called with MiXCR into one record per CDR3 protein. This table has over 700,000 distinct CDR3 sequences, 38% appearing once. The sample originates from a study of T cells in Graves' hyperthyroidism and ophthalmopathy. The CDR3 length is 12 residues. With 5 bases removed from V and 6 bases from J, the gap between germline ends came to 8 bases. CDR1 is SGDLS and CDR2 is YYNGEE in the germline V gene.

The V and J genes are TRBV9 and TRBJ2-2; no clear D. The source is a man aged 18 to 29 with Graves' hyperthyroidism. Sequencing was performed on blood. The CDR3 nucleotides are TGTGCCAGCAGTCACTCATCCGGGGAGCTGTTTTTT. Encoded protein: CASSHSSGELFF. The full variable domain, with the rest looked up from reference TRBV9 and TRBJ2-2, is DSGVTQTPKHLITATGQRVTLRCSPRSGDLSVYWYQQSLDQGLQFLIQYYNGEERAKGNILERFSAQQFPDLHSELNLSSLELGDSALYFCASSHSSGELFFGEGSRLTVL.